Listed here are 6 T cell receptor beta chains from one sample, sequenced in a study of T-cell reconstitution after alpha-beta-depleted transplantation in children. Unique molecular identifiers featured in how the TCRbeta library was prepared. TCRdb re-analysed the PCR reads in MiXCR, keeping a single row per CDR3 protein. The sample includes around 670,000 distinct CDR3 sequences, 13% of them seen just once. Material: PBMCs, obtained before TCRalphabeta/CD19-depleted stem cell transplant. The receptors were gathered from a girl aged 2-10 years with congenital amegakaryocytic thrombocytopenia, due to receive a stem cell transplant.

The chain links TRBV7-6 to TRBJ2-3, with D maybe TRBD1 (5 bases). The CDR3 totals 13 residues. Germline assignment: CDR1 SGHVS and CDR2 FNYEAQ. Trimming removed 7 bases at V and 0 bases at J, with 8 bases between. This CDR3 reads CASTGPSTDTQYF. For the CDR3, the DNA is TGTGCCAGCACAGGGCCTAGCACAGATACGCAGTATTTT.

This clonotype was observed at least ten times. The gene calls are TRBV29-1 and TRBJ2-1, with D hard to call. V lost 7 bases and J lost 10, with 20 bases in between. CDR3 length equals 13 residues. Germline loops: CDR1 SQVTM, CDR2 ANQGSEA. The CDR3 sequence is CSAGARGPQEQFF. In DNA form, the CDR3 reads TGCAGCGCCGGAGCTCGTGGCCCTCAAGAGCAGTTCTTC.

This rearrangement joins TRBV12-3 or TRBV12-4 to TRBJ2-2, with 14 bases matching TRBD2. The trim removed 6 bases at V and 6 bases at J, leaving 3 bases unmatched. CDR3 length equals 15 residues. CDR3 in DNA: TGTGCCAGCAGCCGGGGACTAGCGGGAGCCGGGGAGCTGTTTTTT. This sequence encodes CASSRGLAGAGELFF.

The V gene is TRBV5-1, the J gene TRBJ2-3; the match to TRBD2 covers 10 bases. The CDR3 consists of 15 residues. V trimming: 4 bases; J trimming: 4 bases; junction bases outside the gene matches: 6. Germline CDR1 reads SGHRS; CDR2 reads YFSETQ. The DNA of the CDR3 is TGCGCCAGCAGCATCCCGGGACTAGCGTCAGATACGCAGTATTTT. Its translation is CASSIPGLASDTQYF.

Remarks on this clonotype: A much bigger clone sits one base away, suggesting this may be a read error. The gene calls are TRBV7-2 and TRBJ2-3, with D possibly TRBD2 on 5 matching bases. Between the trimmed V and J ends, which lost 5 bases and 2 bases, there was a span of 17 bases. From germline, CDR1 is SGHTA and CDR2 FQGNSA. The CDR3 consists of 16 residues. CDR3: CASSPPGGRHTDTQYF. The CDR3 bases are TGTGCCAGCAGCCCCCCAGGAGGACGACACACAGATACGCAGTATTTT.

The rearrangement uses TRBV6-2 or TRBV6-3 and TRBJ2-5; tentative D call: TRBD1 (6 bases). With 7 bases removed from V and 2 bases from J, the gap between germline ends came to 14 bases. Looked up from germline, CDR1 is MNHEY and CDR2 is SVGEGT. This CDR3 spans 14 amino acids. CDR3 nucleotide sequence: TGTGCCAGCAACCAGGGGCCTTATCAAGAGACCCAGTACTTC. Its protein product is CASNQGPYQETQYF.